This T cell receptor beta chain comes out of a study of graft-versus-host responses after intestinal transplantation. About the research overall: Every recipient had anti-thymocyte globulin induction and two to three years of tacrolimus plus steroids.

Comments on this clone: The antigen remains undetermined.

Germline CDR1 and CDR2: MDHEN and SYDVKM. Unmatched junction bases numbered 6, after V lost 5 bases and J lost 7 bases. This CDR3 is 14 amino acids long. Generated by immunoSEQ multiplex PCR, the TCRdb table keeps only in-frame clones and is missing some. This sample has over 55,000 clones, with under 90% found just once. The chain joins TRBV28 to TRBJ2-2; TRBD1 matches at 8 bases. The receptor was isolated from a human donor who was the organ donor for an intestinal transplant. Here the sequenced sample was unstimulated CD4+ T cells sorted from spleen or lymph node cells, taken before transplant. This chain's CDR3 is CASSRTGGVGELFF. CDR3 nucleotide sequence: TGTGCCAGCAGTCGAACAGGGGGTGTCGGGGAGCTGTTTTTT.